This T cell receptor (beta chain) was captured in a study of T cell responses to AZD1222 COVID-19 vaccine. As to this clone: Its antigen is unknown.

General study points: Donors, mostly white British, included more females; clonal diversity was possibly underestimated. Sampled repertoires all dated from after the peak T cell response. It was only 6 or 7 AZD1222 recipients who were seropositive at baseline.

The CDR3 extends over 15 amino acids. Trimming shortened V by 0 bases and J by 2 bases, and 9 bases separated the two germline ends. Germline lookup yields CDR1 MNHEY and CDR2 SVGAGI. Clones were read by immunoSEQ multiplex PCR, and TCRdb kept only the in-frame ones, dropping some. The sample shows tens of thousands of clones, about nine tenths of them seen only once. The specimen comprised peripheral blood, sampled on day 0 of AZD1222 vaccination. The origin of this receptor is an adult in good health. The rearrangement links TRBV6-5 to TRBJ2-3, with no clear D. The CDR3 bases are TGTGCCAGCAGTTACTCTTCGGGTCCCACAGATACGCAGTATTTT. It yields the protein CASSYSSGPTDTQYF.